This T cell receptor (beta chain) was sequenced during a study of blood T cells in healthy people across ages. This clonotype was counted only a few times. Trimming stripped 5 bases from V and 6 bases from J, with 19 bases between. Per germline, CDR1 SGHKS and CDR2 YYEKEE (reference sequence). The CDR3 spans 15 residues. Primed by a sample-barcoded 5' primer and a J-beta primer mix, a second PCR proceeded for 7 to 11 cycles. TCRdb recomputed calls from the 5' RACE reads with MiXCR, one row per CDR3 protein. The sample contains fewer than 1,000,000 distinct CDR3 sequences, about 47% of which appear only once.

The chain uses TRBV5-5 and TRBJ2-3; a weak D match, TRBD2 (6 bases). This receptor was taken from a man of 80 years or more in good health. The material sequenced was blood. The CDR3 DNA sequence: TGTGCCAGCAGTAATTGGGGTAGCGGTTGGGATACGCAGTATTTT. Translation: CASSNWGSGWDTQYF.